This entry lists 27 T cell receptor beta chains sequenced from one sample in a study of CD8+ T cells in alopecia areata. Stated treatment: oral pan-JAK inhibitor, 5-10 mg twice daily. RNA was isolated and reverse transcribed to cDNA, the sequencing template. Method: immunoSEQ multiplex PCR; TCRdb's copy keeps in-frame clones and lacks some. This sample has hundreds of thousands of clones, with more than 30% found just once. The source material was CD4+ T cells sorted from blood, sampled around week 31, from a patient treated with tofacitinib. The receptors stem from a human donor with alopecia areata.

The chain has TRBV15 and TRBJ2-5; D gene uncertain. The CDR3 contains 14 residues. The V end lost 8 bases, the J end lost 2 bases, and 15 bases lay between the germline ends. CDR1 is LNHNV and CDR2 is YYDKDF in the germline V gene (reference sequence). The CDR3 protein is CATAPRQAQETQYF. CDR3 nucleotides: TGTGCCACCGCCCCTCGACAAGCGCAAGAGACCCAGTACTTC.

This chain links TRBV10-2 with TRBJ1-2, with unresolved D. The CDR3 has 14 residues. V shed 5 bases and J shed 5 bases, with 15 bases lying between them. The germline CDR1 and CDR2 sequences are WSHSY and SAAADI. CDR3 protein: CASSRVADQYGYTF. CDR3 sequence (DNA): TGCGCCAGCAGTCGTGTGGCAGACCAGTATGGCTACACCTTC.

This clone was observed a few times. This rearrangement joins TRBV29-1 to TRBJ1-1; D call uncertain. There are 11 residues in the CDR3. Trimming left V 6 bases short and J 5 bases short, with 10 bases between. The germline V gene encodes CDR1 SQVTM and CDR2 ANQGSEA. The CDR3: CSVMRATEAFF. CDR3 in DNA: TGCAGCGTCATGCGAGCGACTGAAGCTTTCTTT.

This clone was observed a handful of times. The chain employs TRBV6-6 and TRBJ2-1; perhaps TRBD1 as D (6 bases). Trimming shortened V by 6 bases and J by 6 bases, and 12 bases separated the two germline ends. This CDR3 is 13 amino acids long. CDR1 is MNHNY, CDR2 SVGAGI, per germline (reference sequence). CDR3 sequence reads: CASRVGQFNEQFF. CDR3 sequence (DNA): TGTGCCAGCAGAGTAGGACAGTTCAATGAGCAGTTCTTC.

This clone appeared once. This chain links TRBV5-6 with TRBJ2-1; 10 nucleotides agree with TRBD2. V dropped 2 bases and J dropped 11; count of bases not matched to a gene: 4. This CDR3 region has 13 residues. Germline CDR1 reads SGHDT; CDR2 reads YYEEEE. The CDR3 spells CASSFGLAVQQFF. Here the CDR3 DNA reads TGTGCCAGCAGCTTCGGACTAGCGGTGCAGCAGTTCTTC.

The rearrangement links TRBV25-1 to TRBJ1-1; maybe TRBD1 (6 bases). Germline V gene sequence: CDR1 MGHDK, CDR2 SYGVNS. The CDR3 has 14 residues. The ends were cut back, 4 bases at V and 1 base at J, with 10 bases in the middle. CDR3 DNA: TGTGCCAGCAGTGGGGCAGGGGCGAACACTGAAGCTTTCTTT. Its translation is CASSGAGANTEAFF.

J is TRBJ2-1 and V is TRBV29-1, with 7 bases that match TRBD1. CDR3 length equals 16 residues. The germline gives CDR1 SQVTM, CDR2 ANQGSEA. Trimming took 4 bases from V and 6 from J; bases not matched to a gene: 15. CDR3 sequence (DNA): TGCAGCGTTGGGACAGGACGTGGTGGATCTGGCAATGAGCAGTTCTTC. Translated, it gives CSVGTGRGGSGNEQFF.

This clone appeared a few times. The J gene is TRBJ2-4, the V gene TRBV6-5, with D unresolved. Trimming removed 6 bases at V and 9 bases at J, with 12 bases between. Germline V CDR1 and CDR2: MNHEY, SVGAGI. The CDR3 extends over 12 amino acids. CDR3 in amino acids: CASRDRSSIQYF. The CDR3 nucleotides read TGTGCCAGCAGGGACCGCTCAAGCATTCAGTACTTC.

This clone was detected only a few times. CDR3 DNA sequence: TGTGCCAGCAGCTCCCAGGTCGGGGGCCGAGGAAACACCATATATTTT. Amino acids: CASSSQVGGRGNTIYF. The chain recombines TRBV7-2 with TRBJ1-3; the D gene is possibly TRBD1 (6 bases). The CDR3 consists of 16 residues. Germline CDR1 is SGHTA and CDR2 is FQGNSA. The V end was cut by 4 bases, the J end by 4 bases, with 17 bases between.

V is TRBV2 and J is TRBJ2-7; 12 bases are shared with TRBD2. Germline lookup yields CDR1 SNHLY and CDR2 FYNNEI. The trim removed 6 bases at V and 4 bases at J, leaving 4 bases unmatched. CDR3 size: 14 residues. The CDR3 region is CASRSSGRAYEQYF. DNA of the CDR3: TGTGCCAGCAGGTCTAGCGGGAGGGCTTACGAGCAGTACTTC.

This chain connects TRBV19 to TRBJ1-2, with D possibly being TRBD1 (6 bases). CDR3 length: 14 amino acids. Germline values: CDR1 LNHDA, CDR2 SQIVND (reference sequence). With 5 bases removed from V and 5 bases from J, the gap between germline ends came to 15 bases. The CDR3 coding sequence is TGTGCCAGTAGTGATACAGGGAGAGTTTATGGCTACACCTTC. It codes for CASSDTGRVYGYTF.

This clone came up many times. The chain couples TRBV28 to TRBJ2-5; D remains ambiguous. Looked up from germline, CDR1 is MDHEN and CDR2 is SYDVKM. The CDR3 is 13 residues long. The ends were cut back, 4 bases at V and 1 base at J, with 7 bases in the middle. The CDR3 reads CASSYPAQETQYF. The CDR3 DNA sequence: TGTGCCAGCAGTTACCCAGCCCAAGAGACCCAGTACTTC.

CDR3 sequence: CAFGTGTTNEKLFF. CDR3 sequence (DNA): TGTGCCTTTGGGACAGGGACAACTAATGAAAAACTGTTTTTT. The rearrangement links TRBV30 to TRBJ1-4; 9 nucleotides agree with TRBD1. The CDR3 sequence is 14 residues long. Germline CDR1 and CDR2: GTSNPN and SVGIG (reference sequence). The V and J ends lost 7 bases and 0 bases, in that order; junction bases with no gene match: 3.

This clone was counted a few times. The CDR3 is CASSSGDRTDTQYF. The CDR3 region has the DNA TGCGCCAGCAGCTCTGGGGACCGCACAGATACGCAGTATTTT. V usage is TRBV5-1 and J usage is TRBJ2-3; D assignment may be TRBD1 or TRBD2 (5 bases each). In germline, CDR1 is SGHRS, CDR2 YFSETQ. V lost 3 bases and J lost 1, with 9 bases in between. The CDR3 runs 14 residues.

The rearrangement joins TRBV30 to TRBJ2-6; D could derive from TRBD1 or TRBD2 (5 bases each). Germline V gene sequence: CDR1 GTSNPN, CDR2 SVGIG (reference sequence). Trimming cost V 2 bases and J 0 bases, with 14 bases left between them. CDR3 length equals 17 residues. In DNA, the CDR3 is TGTGCCTGGAGTAGAGGGGACCGCTCCTCTGGGGCCAACGTCCTGACTTTC. This encodes CAWSRGDRSSGANVLTF.

The gene calls are TRBV7-7 and TRBJ2-1, with D hard to call. The V gene's germline CDR1 is SSHAT and CDR2 FNYEAQ (reference sequence). V was clipped by 5 bases and J by 2 bases, with 13 bases between them. This CDR3 comprises 15 residues. CDR3 in DNA: TGTGCCAGCAGCCCCGGCAATTCCCCCTACAATGAGCAGTTCTTC. Translated: CASSPGNSPYNEQFF.

This clone was recorded a few times. Other nucleotide sequences from this sample produce the same CDR3. The V call is TRBV18, the J call TRBJ2-1, with 9 bases aligning to TRBD1. Trimming took 2 bases from V and 4 from J; bases not matched to a gene: 3. CDR3 size: 15 residues. Per the germline V gene, CDR1 is KGHSH and CDR2 is LQKENI. The CDR3 here is CASSPGTGTYNEQFF. The CDR3 region has the DNA TGTGCCAGCTCACCAGGGACAGGGACTTACAATGAGCAGTTCTTC.

The chain carries TRBV7-9 and TRBJ2-1, with D unclear. Germline lookup yields CDR1 SEHNR and CDR2 FQNEAQ (reference sequence). V was shortened by 5 bases and J by 7 bases, with 12 bases between the two germline ends. The CDR3 has 13 amino acids. This chain's CDR3 is CASSQIGLNEQFF. The CDR3 DNA reads as TGTGCCAGCAGCCAGATAGGGTTGAATGAGCAGTTCTTC.

This clone occurred a few times. The J gene is TRBJ2-5, the V gene TRBV5-4; TRBD2 matches 14 bases. The CDR3 extends over 16 amino acids. V gave up 4 bases and J gave up 4 bases; unmatched junction bases: 6. The germline V gene has CDR1 SGHNT and CDR2 YYREEE (reference sequence). CDR3 amino acids: CASSLGTSGSGETQYF. The CDR3, as DNA: TGTGCCAGCAGCCTAGGGACTAGCGGGAGCGGAGAGACCCAGTACTTC.

The rearrangement joins TRBV6-1 to TRBJ2-5, with 7 bases fitting TRBD1. Germline V lookup: CDR1 MNHNS, CDR2 SASEGT. This CDR3 region has 17 residues. V gave up 1 base and J gave up 3 bases; unmatched junction bases: 11. CDR3 bases: TGTGCCAGCAGTGAAGGCCCTGCTTGGGACAGAGAAGAGACCCAGTACTTC. Translating gives CASSEGPAWDREETQYF.

This sequence joins TRBV15 and TRBJ2-7; no clear D gene. This CDR3 spans 13 amino acids. With 8 bases removed from V and 1 base from J, the gap between germline ends came to 12 bases. Germline CDR1 LNHNV, CDR2 YYDKDF (reference sequence). The CDR3: CATRSDSSYEQYF. The CDR3 DNA follows: TGTGCCACCCGATCTGACTCTTCCTACGAGCAGTACTTC.

The chain combines TRBV18 with TRBJ2-1; tentative D call: TRBD2 (5 bases). The germline V and J ends were trimmed by 6 bases and 0 bases, with 12 bases remaining between them. The CDR3 contains 15 residues. Germline V gene sequence: CDR1 KGHSH, CDR2 LQKENI. The CDR3 here is CASSSGLSSYNEQFF. In nucleotides, the CDR3 is TGTGCCAGCTCCTCCGGACTTAGCTCCTACAATGAGCAGTTCTTC.

This clone appeared a few times. This sequence joins TRBV7-3 and TRBJ2-1, with D perhaps being TRBD1 or TRBD2 (5 bases each). The CDR3 sequence is 14 residues long. Trimming stripped 6 bases from V and 9 bases from J, with 18 bases between. The germline V gene encodes CDR1 SGHTA and CDR2 FQGTGA. This chain's CDR3 is CASSPGTTGGEQFF. DNA of the CDR3: TGTGCCAGCAGTCCCGGGACCACTGGGGGTGAGCAGTTCTTC.

V gene TRBV7-8 combines with J gene TRBJ2-3; D ambiguous. V was shortened by 1 base and J by 1 base, with 9 bases between the two germline ends. Germline V gene lookup returns CDR1 SGHVS and CDR2 FQNEAQ. This CDR3 has 15 amino acids. The CDR3 DNA reads as TGTGCCAGCAGCTTAGATCGTGGTCGCACAGATACGCAGTATTTT. Protein product: CASSLDRGRTDTQYF. Full variable domain (remainder filled in from reference TRBV7-8 and TRBJ2-3): GAGVSQSPRYKVAKRGQDVALRCDPISGHVSLFWYQQALGQGPEFLTYFQNEAQLDKSGLPSDRFFAERPEGSVSTLKIQRTQQEDSAVYLCASSLDRGRTDTQYFGPGTRLTVL.

This clone appeared a few times. The chain links TRBV19 to TRBJ1-5; D gene ambiguous. The length of the CDR3 is 14 residues. The ends were cut back, 3 bases at V and 0 bases at J, with 6 bases in the middle. Per germline, CDR1 LNHDA and CDR2 SQIVND (reference sequence). The CDR3 DNA sequence: TGTGCCAGTAGTATTATGGTTAGCAATCAGCCCCAGCATTTT. It specifies CASSIMVSNQPQHF.

This clone was counted a few times. V and J are TRBV29-1 and TRBJ2-1, with a possible D match to TRBD1 (5 bases). The CDR3 is made up of 15 amino acids. Germline V gives CDR1 SQVTM, CDR2 ANQGSEA. V was shortened by 5 bases and J by 7 bases, with 21 bases between the two germline ends. CDR3 DNA sequence: TGCAGCGTTAATGTAGGGGATGCCCTCTCAAATGAGCAGTTCTTC. It yields the protein CSVNVGDALSNEQFF.

The chain has TRBV6-5 and TRBJ1-1; 8 bases are a match to TRBD1. CDR3 length: 13 residues. Germline lookup yields CDR1 MNHEY and CDR2 SVGAGI. The V gene end was trimmed by 5 bases and the J gene end by 3 bases; junction bases not matched to a gene: 2. CDR3 region: CASSVQGDTEAFF. The CDR3 DNA sequence: TGTGCCAGCAGTGTACAGGGGGACACTGAAGCTTTCTTT.